The rows below give T cell receptor beta chains drawn from one sample of a study of blood T cell repertoires in COVID-19. Assay used: immunoSEQ multiplex PCR; TCRdb lists only in-frame clones, some missing. The table shows about 140,000 clones, with 60% to 85% occurring only once. Source material: peripheral blood. These TCRs come from a man aged 45-65 years with acute or convalescent COVID-19. CDR3s include the opening cysteine and the closing phenylalanine or tryptophan. The D gene is left open where the match is weak.

>TRBD1|TRBJ2-5|13|TRBV18
CASSPGTVETQYF
>TRBD1|TRBJ1-1|15|TRBV9
CASSVDPTGVTEAFF
>.|TRBJ1-5|12|TRBV12-3/TRBV12-4
CASSLRNQPQHF
>TRBD1|TRBJ1-3|17|TRBV13
CASSRVDRVKTGNTIYF
>.|TRBJ1-2|12|TRBV6-5
CASSPRDYGYTF
>.|TRBJ1-1|13|TRBV10-3
CAISVAGNTEAFF
>TRBD1|TRBJ1-1|14|TRBV18
CASSPGAGTGKAFF
>.|TRBJ1-4|15|TRBV15
CATSRSTGINEKLFF
>.|TRBJ1-4|13|TRBV19
CASSRQGYEKLFF
>TRBD1|TRBJ1-5|13|TRBV5-4
CASSIDRVQPQHF
>.|TRBJ1-2|17|TRBV14
CASSQDSWGPTLVGYTF
>TRBD2|TRBJ2-3|21|TRBV4-1
CASSHPVPSGTSGGDTDTQYF
>.|TRBJ2-5|16|TRBV19
CASTLTLRTVQETQYF
>.|TRBJ1-1|13|TRBV6-6
CASSFKTTHEAFF
>.|TRBJ1-2|13|TRBV6-5
CASSYEGERGYTF
>.|TRBJ1-2|13|TRBV5-1
CASSEQGSIGYTF
>TRBD1|TRBJ1-1|13|TRBV6-5
CASSYADRGLTFF
>.|TRBJ1-2|11|TRBV19
CASGTIYGYTF
>TRBD1|TRBJ1-5|14|TRBV28
CASITGTGGQPQHF
>TRBD1|TRBJ1-6|14|TRBV6-5
CASSWGQGDSPLHF
>.|TRBJ2-3|17|TRBV9
CASSAAGAGRISDTQYF
>TRBD1|TRBJ2-5|14|TRBV3-1/TRBV3-2
CASSQTGTEETQYF